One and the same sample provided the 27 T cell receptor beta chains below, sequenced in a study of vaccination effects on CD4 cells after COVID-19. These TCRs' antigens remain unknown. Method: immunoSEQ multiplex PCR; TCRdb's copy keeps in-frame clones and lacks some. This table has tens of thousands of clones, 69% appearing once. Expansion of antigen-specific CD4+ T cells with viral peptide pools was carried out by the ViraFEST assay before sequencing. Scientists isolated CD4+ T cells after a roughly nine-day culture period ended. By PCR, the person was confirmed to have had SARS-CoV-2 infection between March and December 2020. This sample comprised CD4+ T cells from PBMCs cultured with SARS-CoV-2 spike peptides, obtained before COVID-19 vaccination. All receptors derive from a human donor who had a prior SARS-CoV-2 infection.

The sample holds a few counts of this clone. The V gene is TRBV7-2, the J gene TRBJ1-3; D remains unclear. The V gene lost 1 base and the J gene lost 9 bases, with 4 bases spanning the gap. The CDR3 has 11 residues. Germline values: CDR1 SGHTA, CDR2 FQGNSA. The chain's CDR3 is CASSLGGTIYF. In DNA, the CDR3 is TGTGCCAGCAGCTTAGGGGGCACCATATATTTT. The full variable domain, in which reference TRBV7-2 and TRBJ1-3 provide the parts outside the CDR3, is GAGVSQSPSNKVTEKGKDVELRCDPISGHTALYWYRQSLGQGLEFLIYFQGNSAPDKSGLPSDRFSAERTGGSVSTLTIQRTQQEDSAVYLCASSLGGTIYFGEGSWLTVV.

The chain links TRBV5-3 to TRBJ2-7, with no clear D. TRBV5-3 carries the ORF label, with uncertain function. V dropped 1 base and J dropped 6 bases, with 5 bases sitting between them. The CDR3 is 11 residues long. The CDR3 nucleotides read TGTGCCAGAAGCTTGTCGCGCGAGCAGTACTTC. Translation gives CARSLSREQYF.

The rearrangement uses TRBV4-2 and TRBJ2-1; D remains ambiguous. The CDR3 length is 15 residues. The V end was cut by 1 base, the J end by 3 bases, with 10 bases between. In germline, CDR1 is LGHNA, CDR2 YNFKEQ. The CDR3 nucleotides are TGTGCCAGCAGCCAAGGGATTAGCCGCTACAATGAGCAGTTCTTC. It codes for CASSQGISRYNEQFF.

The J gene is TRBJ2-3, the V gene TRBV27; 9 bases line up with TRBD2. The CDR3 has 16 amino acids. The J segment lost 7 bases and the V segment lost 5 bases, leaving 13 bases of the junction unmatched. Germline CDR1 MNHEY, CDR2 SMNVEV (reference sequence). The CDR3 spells CASSPPGRGGHHTQYF. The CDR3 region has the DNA TGTGCCAGCAGTCCCCCCGGGCGGGGGGGCCACCATACGCAGTATTTT.

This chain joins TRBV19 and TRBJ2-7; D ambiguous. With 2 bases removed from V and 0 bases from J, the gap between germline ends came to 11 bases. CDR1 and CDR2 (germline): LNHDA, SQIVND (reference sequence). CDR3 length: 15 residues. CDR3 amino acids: CASSIRAASSYEQYF. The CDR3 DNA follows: TGTGCCAGTAGTATAAGGGCTGCAAGCTCCTACGAGCAGTACTTC.

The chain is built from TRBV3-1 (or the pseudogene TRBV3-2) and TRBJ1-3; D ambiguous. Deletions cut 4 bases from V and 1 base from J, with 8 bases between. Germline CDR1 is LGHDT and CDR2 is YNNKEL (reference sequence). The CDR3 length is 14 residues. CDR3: CASSPRESGNTIYF. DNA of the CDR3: TGTGCCAGCAGCCCGAGGGAGTCTGGAAACACCATATATTTT.

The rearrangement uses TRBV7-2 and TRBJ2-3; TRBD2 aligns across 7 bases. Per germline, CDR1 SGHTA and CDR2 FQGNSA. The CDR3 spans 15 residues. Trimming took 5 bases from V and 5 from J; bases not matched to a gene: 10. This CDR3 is CASSPMGGRGDTQYF. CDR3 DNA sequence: TGTGCCAGCAGCCCGATGGGCGGGAGAGGAGATACGCAGTATTTT.

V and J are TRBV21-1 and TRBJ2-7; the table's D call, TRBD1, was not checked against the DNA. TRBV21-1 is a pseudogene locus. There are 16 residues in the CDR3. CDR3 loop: CASGAGQVGNHYEQYF. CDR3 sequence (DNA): TGTGCCAGCGGGGCGGGACAGGTGGGAAACCACTACGAGCAGTACTTC.

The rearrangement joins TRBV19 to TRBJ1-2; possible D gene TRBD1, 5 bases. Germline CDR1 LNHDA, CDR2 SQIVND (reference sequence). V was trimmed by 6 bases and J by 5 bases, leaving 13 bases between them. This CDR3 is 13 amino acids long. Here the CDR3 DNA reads TGTGCCAGTAGAGTCGGGGGAACATATGGCTACACCTTC. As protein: CASRVGGTYGYTF.

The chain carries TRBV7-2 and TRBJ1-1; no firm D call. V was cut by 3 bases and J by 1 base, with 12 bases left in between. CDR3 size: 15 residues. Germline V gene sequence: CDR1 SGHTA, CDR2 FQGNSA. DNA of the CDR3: TGTGCCAGCAGCTTCAACAGAGTGGCGAACACTGAAGCTTTCTTT. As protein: CASSFNRVANTEAFF.

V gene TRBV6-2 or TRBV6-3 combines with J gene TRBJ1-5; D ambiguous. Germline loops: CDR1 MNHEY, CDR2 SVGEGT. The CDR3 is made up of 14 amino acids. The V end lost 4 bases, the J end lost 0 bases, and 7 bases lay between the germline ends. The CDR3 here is CASSFRGSNQPQHF. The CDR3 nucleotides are TGTGCCAGCAGTTTTCGGGGTAGCAATCAGCCCCAGCATTTT.

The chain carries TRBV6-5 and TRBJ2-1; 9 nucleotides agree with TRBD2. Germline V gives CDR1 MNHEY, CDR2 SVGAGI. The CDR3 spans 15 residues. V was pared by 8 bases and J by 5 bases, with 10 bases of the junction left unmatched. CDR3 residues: CASPQREREDNEQFF. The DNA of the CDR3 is TGTGCCAGCCCTCAGAGGGAGCGGGAGGACAATGAGCAGTTCTTC.

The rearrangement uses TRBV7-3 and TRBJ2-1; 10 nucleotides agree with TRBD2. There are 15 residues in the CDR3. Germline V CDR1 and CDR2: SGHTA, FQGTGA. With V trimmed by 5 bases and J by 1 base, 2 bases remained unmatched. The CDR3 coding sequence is TGTGCCAGCAGCCCTAGCGGGGGTTCCTACAATGAGCAGTTCTTC. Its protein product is CASSPSGGSYNEQFF.

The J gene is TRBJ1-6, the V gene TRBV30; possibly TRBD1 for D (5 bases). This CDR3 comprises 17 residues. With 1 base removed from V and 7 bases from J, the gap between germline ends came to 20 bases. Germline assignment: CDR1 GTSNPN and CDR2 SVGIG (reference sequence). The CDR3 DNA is TGTGCCTGGAGTGGGGACCTAGGGCTTGTATTAAATTCACCCCTCCACTTT. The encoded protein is CAWSGDLGLVLNSPLHF.

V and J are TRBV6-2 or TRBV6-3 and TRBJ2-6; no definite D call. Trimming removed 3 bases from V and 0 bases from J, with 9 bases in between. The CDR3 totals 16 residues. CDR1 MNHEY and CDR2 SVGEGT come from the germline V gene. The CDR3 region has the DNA TGTGCCAGCAGTTATGCACCTAGCTCTGGGGCCAACGTCCTGACTTTC. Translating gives CASSYAPSSGANVLTF.

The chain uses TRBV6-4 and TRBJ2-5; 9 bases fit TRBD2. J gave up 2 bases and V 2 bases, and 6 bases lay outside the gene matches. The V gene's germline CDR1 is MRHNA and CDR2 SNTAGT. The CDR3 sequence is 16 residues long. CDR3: CASSDPPSGEQETQYF. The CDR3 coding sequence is TGTGCCAGCAGTGACCCCCCTAGCGGGGAACAAGAGACCCAGTACTTC.

The chain's CDR3 is CASSFGPHNEKLFF. Written as DNA, the CDR3 is TGTGCCAGCAGTTTTGGGCCACATAATGAAAAACTGTTTTTT. The rearrangement joins TRBV27 to TRBJ1-4; unclear D gene. Germline V gene lookup returns CDR1 MNHEY and CDR2 SMNVEV (reference sequence). The V and J ends lost 3 bases and 4 bases respectively, with 9 bases between them. This CDR3 contains 14 residues.

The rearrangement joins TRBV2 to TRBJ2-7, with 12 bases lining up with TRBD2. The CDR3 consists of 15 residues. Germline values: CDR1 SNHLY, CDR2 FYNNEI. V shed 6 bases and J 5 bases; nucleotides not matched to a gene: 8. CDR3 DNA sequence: TGTGCCAGCAGACCCGGACTAGCGGGGATAAACGAGCAGTACTTC. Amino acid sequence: CASRPGLAGINEQYF.

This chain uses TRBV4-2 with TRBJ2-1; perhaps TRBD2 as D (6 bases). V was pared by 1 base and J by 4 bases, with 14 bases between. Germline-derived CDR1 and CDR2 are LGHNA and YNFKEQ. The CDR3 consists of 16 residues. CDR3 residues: CASSQVQLARYNEQFF. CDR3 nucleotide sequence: TGTGCCAGCAGCCAAGTTCAGCTAGCGCGTTACAATGAGCAGTTCTTC.

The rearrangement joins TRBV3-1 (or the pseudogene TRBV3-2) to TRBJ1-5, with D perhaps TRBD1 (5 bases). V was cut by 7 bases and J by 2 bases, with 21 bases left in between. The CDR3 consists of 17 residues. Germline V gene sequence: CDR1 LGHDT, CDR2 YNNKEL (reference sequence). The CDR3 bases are TGTGCCAGCATCCTGACTCAGGGTAATAGGGGCAATCAGCCCCAGCATTTT. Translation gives CASILTQGNRGNQPQHF.

CDR3 sequence (DNA): TGCGCCAGCAGCTTGGTTCAGCGGGCTACTGAAGCTTTCTTT. It is translated as CASSLVQRATEAFF. The chain links TRBV5-1 to TRBJ1-1; D uncertain. V lost 0 bases and J 5 bases, leaving 11 bases between the germline ends. CDR1 and CDR2 from the germline V gene are SGHRS and YFSETQ. The CDR3 consists of 14 residues. Based on the CDR3 plus reference TRBV5-1 and TRBJ1-1, the full variable domain is KAGVTQTPRYLIKTRGQQVTLSCSPISGHRSVSWYQQTPGQGLQFLFEYFSETQRNKGNFPGRFSGRQFSNSRSEMNVSTLELGDSALYLCASSLVQRATEAFFGQGTRLTVV.

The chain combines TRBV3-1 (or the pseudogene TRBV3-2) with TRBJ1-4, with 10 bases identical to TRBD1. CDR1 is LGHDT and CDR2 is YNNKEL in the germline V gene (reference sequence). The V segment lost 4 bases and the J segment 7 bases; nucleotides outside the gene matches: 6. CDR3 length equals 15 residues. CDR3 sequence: CASSLRQGAIEKLFF. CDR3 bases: TGTGCCAGCAGCCTAAGACAGGGGGCGATTGAAAAACTGTTTTTT.

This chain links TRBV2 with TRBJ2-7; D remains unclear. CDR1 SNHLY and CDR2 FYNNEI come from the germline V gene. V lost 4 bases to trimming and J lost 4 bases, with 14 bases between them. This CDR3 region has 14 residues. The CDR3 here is CASSARRTSYEQYF. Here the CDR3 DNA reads TGTGCCAGCAGTGCACGCCGAACCTCTTACGAGCAGTACTTC.

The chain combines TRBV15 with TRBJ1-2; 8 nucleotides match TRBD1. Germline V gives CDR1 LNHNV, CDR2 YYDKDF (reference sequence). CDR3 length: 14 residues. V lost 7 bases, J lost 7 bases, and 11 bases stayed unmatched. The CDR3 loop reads CATTAGRGLSGYTF. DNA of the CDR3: TGTGCCACCACAGCGGGCAGGGGGCTTAGTGGCTACACCTTC.

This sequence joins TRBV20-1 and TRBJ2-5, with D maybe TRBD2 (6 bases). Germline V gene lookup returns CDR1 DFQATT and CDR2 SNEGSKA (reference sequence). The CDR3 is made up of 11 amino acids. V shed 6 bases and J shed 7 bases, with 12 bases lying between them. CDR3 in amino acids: CSAPGGLTQYF. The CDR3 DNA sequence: TGCAGTGCGCCCGGGGGTTTGACCCAGTACTTC.

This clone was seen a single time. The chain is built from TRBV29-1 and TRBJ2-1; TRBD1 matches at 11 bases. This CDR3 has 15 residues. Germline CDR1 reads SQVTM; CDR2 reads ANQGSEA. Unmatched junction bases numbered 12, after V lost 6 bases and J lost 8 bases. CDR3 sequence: CSVTRPGQGDDEQFF. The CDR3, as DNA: TGCAGCGTCACTAGACCGGGACAGGGGGACGATGAGCAGTTCTTC.

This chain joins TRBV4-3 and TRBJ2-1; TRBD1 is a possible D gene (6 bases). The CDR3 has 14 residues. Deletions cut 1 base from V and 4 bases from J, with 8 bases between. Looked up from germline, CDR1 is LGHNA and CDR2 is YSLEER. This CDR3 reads CASSQVGQYNEQFF. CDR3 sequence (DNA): TGCGCCAGCAGCCAAGTAGGACAGTACAATGAGCAGTTCTTC.